Sequencing of this T cell receptor (beta chain) was carried out in a study of blood T cell repertoires in COVID-19. Turning to the study itself: Sites across the United States, Italy and Spain contributed samples from acute and convalescent COVID-19. PBMCs, B-cell-depleted T cells, or T cells provided the cDNA or gDNA that made up the material.

Patients from Seattle were sampled longitudinally, starting during active infection. Authors' processing steps: Estimated nucleated cell counts came from reference gene primer amplification. The table came from immunoSEQ multiplex PCR; TCRdb's copy has only in-frame clones and leaves some out. Clone size and the V and J calls come from that table; the DNA yielded D and trimming. The sample comprises approximately 530,000 clones, 85% to 90% of which are singletons, and 7.5% to 9.5% rests with the top ten. Trimming took off 7 bases at V and 4 bases at J, with 14 bases between the two ends. The CDR3 has 14 residues. CDR1 and CDR2 (germline): ENHRY, SYGVKD.

Sequencing was carried out using peripheral blood. The TCR sequence derives from a woman aged 50 to 60 with COVID-19, enrolled during active disease. This chain links TRBV10-3 with TRBJ1-5; D is perhaps TRBD1 (6 bases). The CDR3 loop reads CAIKGGGGNQPQHF. For the CDR3, the DNA is TGTGCCATCAAGGGAGGGGGGGGGAATCAGCCCCAGCATTTT.